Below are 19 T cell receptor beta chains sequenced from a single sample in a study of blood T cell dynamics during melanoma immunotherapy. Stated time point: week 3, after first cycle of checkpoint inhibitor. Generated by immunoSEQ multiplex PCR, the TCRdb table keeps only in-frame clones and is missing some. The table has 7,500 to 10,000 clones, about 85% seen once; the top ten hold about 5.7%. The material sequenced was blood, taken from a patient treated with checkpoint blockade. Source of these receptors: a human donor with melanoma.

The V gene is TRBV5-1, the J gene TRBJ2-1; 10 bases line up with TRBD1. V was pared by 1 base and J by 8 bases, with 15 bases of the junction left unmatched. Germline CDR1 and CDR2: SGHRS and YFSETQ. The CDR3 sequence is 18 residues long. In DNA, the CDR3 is TGCGCCAGCAGCTTGAGCGTTAGCAGGGACAGGGGCCATCATGAGCAGTTCTTC. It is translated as CASSLSVSRDRGHHEQFF.

The CDR3 sequence is CASSLDPPGGPYNEQFF. As DNA, the CDR3 is TGTGCCAGCAGCTTAGATCCCCCGGGAGGTCCCTACAATGAGCAGTTCTTC. The J gene is TRBJ2-1, the V gene TRBV11-2; 7 bases agree with TRBD2. The germline V gene encodes CDR1 SGHAT and CDR2 FQNNGV. V lost 0 bases, J lost 2 bases, and 7 bases stayed unmatched. The CDR3 is 17 residues long.

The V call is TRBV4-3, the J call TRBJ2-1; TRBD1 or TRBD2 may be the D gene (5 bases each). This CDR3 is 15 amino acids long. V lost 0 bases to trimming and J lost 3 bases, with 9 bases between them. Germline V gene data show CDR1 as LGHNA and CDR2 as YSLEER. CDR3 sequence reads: CASSQEGTIYNEQFF. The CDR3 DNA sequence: TGCGCCAGCAGCCAAGAAGGGACCATCTACAATGAGCAGTTCTTC.

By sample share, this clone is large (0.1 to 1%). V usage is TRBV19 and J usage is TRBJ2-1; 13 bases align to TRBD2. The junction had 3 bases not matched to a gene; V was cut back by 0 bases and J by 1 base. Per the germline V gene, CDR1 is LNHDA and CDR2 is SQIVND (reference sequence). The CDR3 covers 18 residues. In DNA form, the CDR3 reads TGTGCCAGTAGTATAGACTCGGGACTAGCGGGGTCCTACAATGAGCAGTTCTTC. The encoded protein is CASSIDSGLAGSYNEQFF.

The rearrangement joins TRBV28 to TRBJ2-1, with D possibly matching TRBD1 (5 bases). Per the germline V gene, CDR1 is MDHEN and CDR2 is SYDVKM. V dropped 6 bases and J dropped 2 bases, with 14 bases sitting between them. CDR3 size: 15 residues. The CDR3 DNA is TGTGCCAGCAGCACGAGGCAGGGTCCCTACAATGAGCAGTTCTTC. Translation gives CASSTRQGPYNEQFF.

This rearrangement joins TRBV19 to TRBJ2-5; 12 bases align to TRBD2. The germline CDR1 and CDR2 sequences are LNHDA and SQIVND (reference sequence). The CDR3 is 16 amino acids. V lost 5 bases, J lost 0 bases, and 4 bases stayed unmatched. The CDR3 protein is CASSLGLAGYQETQYF. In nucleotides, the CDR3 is TGTGCCAGTAGTCTAGGACTAGCGGGGTACCAAGAGACCCAGTACTTC.

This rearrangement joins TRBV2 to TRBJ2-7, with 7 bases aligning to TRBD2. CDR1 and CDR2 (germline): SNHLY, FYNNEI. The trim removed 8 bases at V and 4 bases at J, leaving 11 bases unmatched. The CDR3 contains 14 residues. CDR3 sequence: CASPEGGRGYEQYF. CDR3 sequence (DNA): TGTGCCAGCCCCGAAGGCGGGAGAGGTTACGAGCAGTACTTC.

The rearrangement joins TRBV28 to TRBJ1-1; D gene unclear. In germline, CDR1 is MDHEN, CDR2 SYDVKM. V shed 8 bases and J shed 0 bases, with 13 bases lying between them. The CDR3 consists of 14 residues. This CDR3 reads CASREQLLNTEAFF. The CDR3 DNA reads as TGTGCCAGCCGGGAGCAGCTTTTGAACACTGAAGCTTTCTTT.

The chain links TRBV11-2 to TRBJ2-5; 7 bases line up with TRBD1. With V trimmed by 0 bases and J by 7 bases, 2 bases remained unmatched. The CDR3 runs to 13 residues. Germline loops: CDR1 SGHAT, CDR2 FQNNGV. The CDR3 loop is CASSLEPGGTQYF. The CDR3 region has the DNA TGTGCCAGCAGCTTAGAGCCAGGGGGGACCCAGTACTTC.

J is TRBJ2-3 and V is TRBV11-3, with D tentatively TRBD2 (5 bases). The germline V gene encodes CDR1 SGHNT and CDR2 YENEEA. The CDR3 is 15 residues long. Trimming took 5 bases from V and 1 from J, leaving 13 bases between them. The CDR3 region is CASSTGGLGTDTQYF. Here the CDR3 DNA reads TGTGCCAGCAGCACCGGCGGGCTGGGCACAGATACGCAGTATTTT.

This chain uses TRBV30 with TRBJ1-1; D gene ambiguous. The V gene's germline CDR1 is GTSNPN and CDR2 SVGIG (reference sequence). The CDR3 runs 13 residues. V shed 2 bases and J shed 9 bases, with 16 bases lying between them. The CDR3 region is CAWSNSGPKKAFF. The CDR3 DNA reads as TGTGCCTGGAGTAATTCGGGCCCCAAGAAAGCTTTCTTT.

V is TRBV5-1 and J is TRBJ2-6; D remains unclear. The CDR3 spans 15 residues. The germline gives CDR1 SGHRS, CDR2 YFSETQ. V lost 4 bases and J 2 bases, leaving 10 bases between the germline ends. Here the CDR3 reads CASSKSVAGANVLTF. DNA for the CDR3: TGCGCCAGCAGCAAGTCGGTGGCTGGGGCCAACGTCCTGACTTTC.

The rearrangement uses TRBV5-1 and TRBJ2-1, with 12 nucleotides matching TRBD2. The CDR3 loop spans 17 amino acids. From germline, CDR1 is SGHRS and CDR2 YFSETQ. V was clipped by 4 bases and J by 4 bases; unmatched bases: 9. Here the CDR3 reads CASSPLAGGPSYNEQFF. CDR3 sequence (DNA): TGCGCCAGCAGCCCTCTAGCGGGGGGGCCGTCTTACAATGAGCAGTTCTTC.

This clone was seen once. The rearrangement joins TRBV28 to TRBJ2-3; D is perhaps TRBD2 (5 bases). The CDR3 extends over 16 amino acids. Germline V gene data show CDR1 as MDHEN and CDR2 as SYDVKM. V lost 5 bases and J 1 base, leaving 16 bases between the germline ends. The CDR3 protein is CASSPSSLGGTDTQYF. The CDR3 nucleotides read TGTGCCAGCAGTCCTTCCTCTCTCGGGGGCACAGATACGCAGTATTTT.

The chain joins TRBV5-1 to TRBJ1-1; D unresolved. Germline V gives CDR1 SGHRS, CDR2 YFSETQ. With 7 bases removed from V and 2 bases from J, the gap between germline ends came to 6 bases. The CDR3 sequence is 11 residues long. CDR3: CASAINTEAFF. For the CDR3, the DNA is TGCGCCAGCGCTATAAACACTGAAGCTTTCTTT. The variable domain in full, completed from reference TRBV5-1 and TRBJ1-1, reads KAGVTQTPRYLIKTRGQQVTLSCSPISGHRSVSWYQQTPGQGLQFLFEYFSETQRNKGNFPGRFSGRQFSNSRSEMNVSTLELGDSALYLCASAINTEAFFGQGTRLTVV.

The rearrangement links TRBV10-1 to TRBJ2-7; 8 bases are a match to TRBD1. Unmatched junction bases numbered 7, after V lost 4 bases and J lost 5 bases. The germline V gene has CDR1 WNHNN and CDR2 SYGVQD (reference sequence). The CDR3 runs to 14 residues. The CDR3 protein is CASSGDRPKDEQYF. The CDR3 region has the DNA TGCGCCAGCAGTGGGGACAGGCCCAAGGACGAGCAGTACTTC.

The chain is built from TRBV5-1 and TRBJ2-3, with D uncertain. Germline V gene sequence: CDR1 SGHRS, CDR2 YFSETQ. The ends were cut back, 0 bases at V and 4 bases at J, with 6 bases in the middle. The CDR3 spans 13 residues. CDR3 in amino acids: CASSLARADTQYF. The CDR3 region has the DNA TGCGCCAGCAGCTTGGCAAGGGCAGATACGCAGTATTTT.

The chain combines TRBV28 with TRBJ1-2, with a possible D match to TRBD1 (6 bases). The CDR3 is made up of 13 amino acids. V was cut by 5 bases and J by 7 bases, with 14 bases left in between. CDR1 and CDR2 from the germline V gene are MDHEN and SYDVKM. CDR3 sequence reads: CASSRQALGGYTF. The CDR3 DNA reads TGTGCCAGCAGTCGACAGGCGTTGGGTGGCTACACCTTC.

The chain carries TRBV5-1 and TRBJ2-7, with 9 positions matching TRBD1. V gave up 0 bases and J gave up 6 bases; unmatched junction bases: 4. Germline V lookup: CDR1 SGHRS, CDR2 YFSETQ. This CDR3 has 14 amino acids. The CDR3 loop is CASSLGGTGREQYF. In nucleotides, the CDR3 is TGCGCCAGCAGCTTGGGCGGGACAGGGCGCGAGCAGTACTTC.